The clone carrying this T cell receptor beta chain was observed many times. The method was immunoSEQ multiplex PCR; TCRdb's version includes in-frame clones alone and lacks a portion of them. The data hold about half a million clones, with more than 75% observed a single time. These data belong to a study of shared clonotypes between healthy human individuals. The germline CDR1 and CDR2 sequences are MNHNS and SASEGT. The trim removed 0 bases at V and 9 bases at J, leaving 4 bases unmatched. This CDR3 contains 16 residues. V gene TRBV6-1 combines with J gene TRBJ1-6, with TRBD1 matching over 11 bases. This TCR was sampled from a woman aged 40-49 years in good health. Some clones in this sample may be carry-over from other donors' samples. The sample taken for sequencing was PBMCs. CDR3 sequence reads: CASSEALGQGASPLHF. Here the CDR3 DNA reads TGTGCCAGCAGTGAAGCGCTTGGACAGGGGGCTTCACCCCTCCACTTT.